A selection of T cell receptor beta chains follows, all from one sample in a study of memory CD8 T cells in hepatitis C reinfection. The data were produced by immunoSEQ multiplex PCR, yet TCRdb's version contains in-frame clones alone and is incomplete. Here the sample spans about 45,000 clones, roughly 90% being singletons. The sequencing input was naive CD8+ T cells sorted from blood. The receptors stem from a young man with hepatitis C virus infection. Both conserved end residues are part of each CDR3. Each record gives: CDR3 length, clone size, D gene, J gene, V gene, CDR3 DNA, CDR3 protein. D genes are given only for firm matches. Some rows have no size entry. The others give once, few or many, or a class for an expanded clone.

length: 15; size: .; D: TRBD1; J: TRBJ2-1; V: TRBV2; DNA: TGTGCCAGCACTATCGACAGGGGGCCTAGTCGGGAGCAGTTCTTC; CDR3: CASTIDRGPSREQFF
length: 12; size: .; D: TRBD1; J: TRBJ2-1; V: TRBV11-2; DNA: TGTGCCAGCAGCTTAGTCCGGGACAGTCAGTTCTTC; CDR3: CASSLVRDSQFF
length: 14; size: .; D: TRBD1; J: TRBJ1-2; V: TRBV10-3; DNA: TGTGCCACCGCGGCCGGGACAGAGTCCCTTGGCTACACCTTC; CDR3: CATAAGTESLGYTF
length: 12; size: .; D: .; J: TRBJ1-5; V: TRBV6-6; DNA: TGTGCCAGCAGTCAGGGTAATCAGCCCCAGCATTTT; CDR3: CASSQGNQPQHF
length: 16; size: .; D: .; J: TRBJ2-7; V: TRBV28; DNA: TGTGCCAGCAGCACCAACAGGGCGCCGCGGACAAACGAGCAGTACTTC; CDR3: CASSTNRAPRTNEQYF
length: 14; size: .; D: .; J: TRBJ2-2; V: TRBV19; DNA: TGTGCCAGTAGTTTCTCATCCGGCGGCGGGGAGCTGTTTTTT; CDR3: CASSFSSGGGELFF
length: 12; size: once; D: .; J: TRBJ2-3; V: TRBV30; DNA: TGTGCCTGGAGTTCTATTACGGATACGCAGTATTTT; CDR3: CAWSSITDTQYF
length: 13; size: .; D: .; J: TRBJ1-2; V: TRBV10-3; DNA: TGTGCCATCAATTGCGAGGAGTGCTATGGCTACACCTTC; CDR3: CAINCEECYGYTF
length: 18; size: .; D: TRBD1; J: TRBJ1-1; V: TRBV18; DNA: TGTGCCAGCTCACCAACTGCGGGGGGACAGGGGGCGAACACTGAAGCTTTCTTT; CDR3: CASSPTAGGQGANTEAFF
length: 15; size: .; D: TRBD2; J: TRBJ2-1; V: TRBV7-2; DNA: TGTGCCAGCAGCCCATCTAGCGGGGTAGTGAATGAGCAGTTCTTC; CDR3: CASSPSSGVVNEQFF
length: 14; size: .; D: .; J: TRBJ2-2; V: TRBV6-5; DNA: TGTGCCAGCAGTGCGGGCCTCAACACCGGGGAGCTGTTTTTT; CDR3: CASSAGLNTGELFF
length: 14; size: .; D: TRBD2; J: TRBJ2-7; V: TRBV28; DNA: TGTGCCAGCAGCCTAAGCGGGAGTTCGGACGAGCAGTACTTC; CDR3: CASSLSGSSDEQYF
length: 15; size: few; D: TRBD1; J: TRBJ1-2; V: TRBV7-9; DNA: TGTGCCAGCAGCTTAGCGGGACAGCCGTCCTATGGCTACACCTTC; CDR3: CASSLAGQPSYGYTF
length: 16; size: .; D: TRBD2; J: TRBJ2-3; V: TRBV6-5; DNA: TGTGCCAGCAGTTTAATAGCGGGAGAGAGCACAGATACGCAGTATTTT; CDR3: CASSLIAGESTDTQYF
length: 14; size: .; D: .; J: TRBJ2-1; V: TRBV7-9; DNA: TGTGCCAGCAGTCCCCGGGATGGGTACAATGAGCAGTTCTTC; CDR3: CASSPRDGYNEQFF
length: 14; size: .; D: .; J: TRBJ2-5; V: TRBV13; DNA: TGTGCCAGCAGCTCCGAGGCTAGCCAAGAGACCCAGTACTTC; CDR3: CASSSEASQETQYF
length: 15; size: once; D: TRBD1; J: TRBJ1-1; V: TRBV25-1; DNA: TGTGCCAGCAGATGGACAGGGGGCGCCTATACTGAAGCTTTCTTT; CDR3: CASRWTGGAYTEAFF
length: 15; size: .; D: TRBD2; J: TRBJ2-1; V: TRBV27; DNA: TGTGCCAGCAGTTTATTGGCGGGAGCCTACAATGAGCAGTTCTTC; CDR3: CASSLLAGAYNEQFF
length: 13; size: .; D: .; J: TRBJ2-7; V: TRBV19; DNA: TGTGCCACCGCGCGGGACGCGAATTACGAGCAGTACTTC; CDR3: CATARDANYEQYF
length: 18; size: .; D: TRBD1; J: TRBJ1-4; V: TRBV6-1; DNA: TGTGCCAGCAGTGCCGGGACAGGGAATGTTTTGTTAGTTGAAAAACTGTTTTTT; CDR3: CASSAGTGNVLLVEKLFF
length: 16; size: .; D: TRBD1; J: TRBJ2-1; V: TRBV11-1; DNA: TGTGCCAGCAGTTCTACAGGGGCCGTGTCCTACAATGAGCAGTTCTTC; CDR3: CASSSTGAVSYNEQFF
length: 14; size: .; D: TRBD2; J: TRBJ2-3; V: TRBV27; DNA: TGTGCCAGCAGTCTAGGACTAGCAACAGATACGCAGTATTTT; CDR3: CASSLGLATDTQYF
length: 15; size: .; D: TRBD1; J: TRBJ1-1; V: TRBV29-1; DNA: TGCAGCGTTGAATTCACGTCAGGGGGCAACCCTGAAGCTTTCTTT; CDR3: CSVEFTSGGNPEAFF
length: 17; size: .; D: .; J: TRBJ2-3; V: TRBV19; DNA: TGTGCCAGTAGTCGGGTCGGGATGGTCTTAAGAACAGATACGCAGTATTTT; CDR3: CASSRVGMVLRTDTQYF
length: 15; size: .; D: .; J: TRBJ1-5; V: TRBV28; DNA: TGTGCCAGCAGTTGGGGGGATTATAGCAATCAGCCCCAGCATTTT; CDR3: CASSWGDYSNQPQHF
length: 12; size: few; D: .; J: TRBJ1-1; V: TRBV9; DNA: TGTGCCAGCAGCGTAAGCGGGGGTGAAGCTTTCTTT; CDR3: CASSVSGGEAFF
length: 15; size: .; D: TRBD1; J: TRBJ1-2; V: TRBV9; DNA: TGTGCCAGCAGCGTAGGGTCAGGGGGCGCCTATGGCTACACCTTC; CDR3: CASSVGSGGAYGYTF
length: 14; size: .; D: .; J: TRBJ1-5; V: TRBV6-5; DNA: TGTGCCAGCAGTTACGAGAGGGAAAGGCAGCCCCAGCATTTT; CDR3: CASSYERERQPQHF
length: 15; size: .; D: .; J: TRBJ2-1; V: TRBV4-3; DNA: TGCGCCAGCAGCCAAGATAGGGGGGGGTCAGCTGAGCAGTTCTTC; CDR3: CASSQDRGGSAEQFF
length: 15; size: few; D: .; J: TRBJ2-7; V: TRBV5-1; DNA: TGCGCCAGCAGCCCCGGCGGGGACCCTACTCAAGAGCAGTACTTC; CDR3: CASSPGGDPTQEQYF
length: 12; size: .; D: .; J: TRBJ2-1; V: TRBV5-6; DNA: TGTGCCAGCAGCGGAGGGGCAAATGAGCAGTTCTTC; CDR3: CASSGGANEQFF
length: 17; size: .; D: .; J: TRBJ2-1; V: TRBV5-6; DNA: TGTGCCAGCAGCTATCCCCCTTGGCGGAGCTCCTACAATGAGCAGTTCTTC; CDR3: CASSYPPWRSSYNEQFF
length: 11; size: .; D: .; J: TRBJ2-1; V: TRBV6-5; DNA: TGTGCCAGCAGTCTATGGGAGGAGCAGTTCTTC; CDR3: CASSLWEEQFF
length: 14; size: once; D: .; J: TRBJ1-1; V: TRBV27; DNA: TGTGCCAGCAGTCCCCAGGTTGGGGCCACTGAAGCTTTCTTT; CDR3: CASSPQVGATEAFF
length: 16; size: .; D: .; J: TRBJ1-4; V: TRBV5-5; DNA: TGTGCCAGCAGCTTGCCGGGGGATGCAACTAATGAAAAACTGTTTTTT; CDR3: CASSLPGDATNEKLFF
length: 19; size: .; D: TRBD1; J: TRBJ2-5; V: TRBV11-2; DNA: TGTGCCAGCAGCTTAGATAGTTGGGAAGACAGGGGGGACCAAGAGACCCAGTACTTC; CDR3: CASSLDSWEDRGDQETQYF
length: 16; size: .; D: .; J: TRBJ2-1; V: TRBV7-2; DNA: TGTGCCAGCAGCTTAAGGCGCGGGGCCTCCTACAATGAGCAGTTCTTC; CDR3: CASSLRRGASYNEQFF
length: 13; size: .; D: .; J: TRBJ1-1; V: TRBV27; DNA: TGTGCCAGCAGGTTCGGGGTAGGCACTGAAGCTTTCTTT; CDR3: CASRFGVGTEAFF
length: 14; size: once; D: .; J: TRBJ2-1; V: TRBV19; DNA: TGTGCCAGTAGTCCTTGGGACACTTTAAATGAGCAGTTCTTC; CDR3: CASSPWDTLNEQFF
length: 14; size: once; D: .; J: TRBJ2-7; V: TRBV9; DNA: TGTGCCAGCAGCGTAGGGACAGCGCCCTACGAGCAGTACTTC; CDR3: CASSVGTAPYEQYF
length: 14; size: .; D: .; J: TRBJ1-1; V: TRBV11-2; DNA: TGTGCCAGCAGCTCGGCAGGGGTCAACACTGAAGCTTTCTTT; CDR3: CASSSAGVNTEAFF
length: 14; size: .; D: .; J: TRBJ1-1; V: TRBV6-1; DNA: TGTGCCAGCAGTTCGGCCGGGGAGAACACTGAAGCTTTCTTT; CDR3: CASSSAGENTEAFF
length: 13; size: .; D: .; J: TRBJ2-5; V: TRBV7-2; DNA: TGTGCCAGCAGCCCCCCGAGCCAAGAGACCCAGTACTTC; CDR3: CASSPPSQETQYF
length: 15; size: .; D: .; J: TRBJ2-2; V: TRBV5-5; DNA: TGTGCCAGCAGCTTGAGGGGGACGAACACCGGGGAGCTGTTTTTT; CDR3: CASSLRGTNTGELFF
length: 15; size: .; D: .; J: TRBJ2-7; V: TRBV7-6; DNA: TGTGCCAGCAGCTTAGGGGCAGGACAGCACTACGAGCAGTACTTC; CDR3: CASSLGAGQHYEQYF
length: 15; size: .; D: TRBD2; J: TRBJ2-1; V: TRBV4-1; DNA: TGCGCCAGCAGCCAACGAGGGCTAGCGGGAGAAGAGCAGTTCTTC; CDR3: CASSQRGLAGEEQFF
length: 13; size: few; D: .; J: TRBJ2-5; V: TRBV7-8; DNA: TGTGCCAGCAGCTTAGCGGGAGTAGAGACCCAGTACTTC; CDR3: CASSLAGVETQYF
length: 13; size: .; D: .; J: TRBJ1-1; V: TRBV11-2; DNA: TGTGCCAGCAGCTTGGAGCCGGACACTGAAGCTTTCTTT; CDR3: CASSLEPDTEAFF
length: 15; size: once; D: .; J: TRBJ1-2; V: TRBV6-4; DNA: TGTGCCAGCAGTGACTCGGTTCGGGGGGCCGGGGGCTACACCTTC; CDR3: CASSDSVRGAGGYTF
length: 12; size: few; D: .; J: TRBJ1-1; V: TRBV19; DNA: TGTGCCAGTAGTATAGGACTGGGGCCAGCTTTCTTT; CDR3: CASSIGLGPAFF